This T cell receptor beta chain originates from a study of T cells after somatic rescue of genetic block. Clones were sequenced by immunoSEQ multiplex PCR, and TCRdb holds only the in-frame ones, with some missing. The table records 100,000 to 120,000 clones, around nine tenths of them present only once. The CDR3 runs to 13 residues. The chain uses TRBV21-1 and TRBJ1-2. TRBV21-1 is tagged as a pseudogene. The sequencing sample was made of peripheral blood mononuclear cells (PBMCs). The sequence was collected from a woman aged 18-35 years. The CDR3 DNA is TGTGCCAGCAGCAAATTGGGACCTATTTGCTACACCTTC. It yields the protein CASSKLGPICYTF.